The clone carrying this TCR beta chain was found once. Its target is not known. This table comes from immunoSEQ multiplex PCR, and its TCRdb copy is limited to in-frame clones, with some not included. The table has roughly 70,000 clones, more than 75% seen once; the top ten hold under 3.5%. The data were obtained in a study of T cell clones after liver transplantation. Whole-study context: Tolerant meant at least one year fully off immunosuppression without liver enzymes above twice normal. General study results and limits: In two subjects, few donor cells limited the measurable donor-reactive repertoire. Graft donor-reactive T cells possibly entered the graft instead of undergoing deletion.

The CDR3 extends over 13 amino acids. Trimming left V 4 bases short and J 9 bases short, with 16 bases between. Per the germline V gene, CDR1 is KGHSH and CDR2 is LQKENI. Thawed unstimulated PBMCs were FACS-sorted by CD3, CD4 and CD8 into two populations. The chain uses TRBV18 and TRBJ2-7; tentatively, D is TRBD1 (6 bases). The sequence was collected from a human donor who received a liver transplant. The sequencing used CD4+ T cells from blood, collected before liver transplant. The CDR3 is CASSQQGVSGQYF. The CDR3 DNA is TGTGCCAGCTCACAACAGGGTGTGTCGGGGCAGTACTTC.